This TCR beta chain is from a study of shared clonotypes between healthy human individuals (dated by TCRdb to about 2020). With respect to the entire study: The cohort comprised a couple of women and a few men aged 18 to 49 years. To estimate repertoire size and how much clonotype sharing occurs between individuals, the study deeply sequenced the blood TCR repertoires of about five healthy adults. To increase sequencing depth and limit assay-specific biases, different laboratories used diverse techniques to prepare libraries and sequence TCR repertoires. For each donor, CD4 naive and CD4 memory were each run on three plates, CD8 naive on two plates, and CD8 memory on one plate. Between about 0.8 and 9 billion PBMCs per donor were obtained by leukapheresis.

Remarks on this clone: It has no known antigen specificity. It has no much larger one-base neighbor in the sample; base qualities were not kept.

TCR CDR3 regions were amplified from genomic DNA by multiplex PCR using the deep immunoSEQ assay. Genomic DNA extracted from each cell subset was distributed evenly over all wells of several immunoSEQ 96-well plates, and each plate served as one replicate. For sorted subsets, 150 to 250 ng genomic DNA, equal to approximately 30,000 T cell genomes, was loaded into each replicate PCR. The purified libraries were quantified using a Qubit 3.0 fluorometer, sized with a Bioanalyzer 2100, and then quantified again using the KAPA Library Quantification kit. A separate single-read 150-cycle Illumina NextSeq 550 flow cell was used to sequence each immunoSEQ 96-well plate. Under the source paper's analysis protocol: Because the immunoSEQ output held only junctional sequences and lacked quality scores, the filtering could not match the filtering applied to full-length reads. To assign V/J genes and CDR3, sequences were annotated using PyIR, a Python wrapper for IgBLAST v1.9, with IMGT germline references. Reads with weak V/J assignments (E-value above 1e-6), missing CDR3, stop codons, out-of-frame junctions, or ambiguous translated residues were removed. V3J clonotypes were defined by identical inferred V gene, J gene, and CDR3 amino acid sequence. Percentage overlap between repertoires was calculated by dividing the number of shared unique clonotypes by the size of the smaller repertoire. Three approaches were used to assess repertoire richness: RTK rarefaction, the Chao1 estimator, and Recon v2.1 estimates of unobserved clonotypes. For all TCRbeta clonotypes obtained by the gDNA method from a few donors, generation probabilities were computed with OLGA. TCRdb stores this immuneACCESS table with in-frame sequences only. Part of the clones is absent; in the studies checked, under half of the shortfall reflects unresolved V genes, and no reason is known for the rest. V and J calls and clone size are given by that table; D and trimming were obtained from the DNA. For this sample the table gives around 2,000,000 clones, of which roughly 95% were detected only once. The top ten constitute about 1.1% of the sample.

The paper as a whole reports these results and caveats: Compared with non-shared clonotypes, clonotypes shared by all four sorted-subset donors had higher generation probabilities. Only blood was sampled, and tissue TCR repertoires likely differ from those in blood. Larger estimated clonotype richness was generally found for naive subsets than for memory subsets. The genetic and exposure-history diversity represented was limited by the small number of donors. Even with the large sequencing depth, rarefaction of the sorted-subset datasets indicated that sequencing was incomplete. Based on pairwise subsampling, the degree of clonotype sharing among donors was expected to be affected by sequencing depth. About 4.5% of naive CD4, around 3.5% of naive CD8, 2% to 2.5% of memory CD4, and 0.4% of memory CD8 clonotypes were shared across several donors.

CD8 naive samples were CD45RO-negative cells positively selected for CCR7, giving a CD45RA+CCR7+ population that excluded TemRA cells. The donors were healthy, HIV-negative adults who had no recently reported acute infections or vaccinations. Only Caucasian adults living in Nashville, Tennessee, USA were represented among the donors. After blood collection by leukapheresis, PBMCs were isolated using Ficoll-Histopaque density gradient centrifugation and then cryopreserved in the vapor phase of liquid nitrogen. Analytical flow cytometry was used to check the purity and quantity of each magnetically sorted T cell population. Genomic DNA was isolated from every sorted fraction and measured by UV absorbance on a Nanodrop 2000c. The germline V gene (reference sequence) specifies SGHKS as CDR1 and YYEKEE as CDR2. Spanning cysteine to phenylalanine, the CDR3 consists of 15 amino acids. Only the CDR3 region is kept as DNA, spanning 45 bases read in frame from base 1. V loses 1 base, J loses 4 bases, and the germline ends lie 12 bases apart.

This clonotype was obtained from a man aged 18 to 29 in good health. The rearranged chain carries TRBV5-5 and TRBJ1-5; the D gene is perhaps TRBD1, on 6 matching bases. Sequencing was carried out using naive CD8+ T cells sorted from blood. The cell subset or site label, read with the paper, signifies: CD45RA+CCR7+. This receptor has the CDR3 CASSLWTDLNQPQHF. The sequence in DNA is TGTGCCAGCAGCTTGTGGACAGACCTTAATCAGCCCCAGCATTTT.